The T cell receptor beta chain described here comes from a study of blood T cell repertoires in COVID-19. Study in general: Nucleic acid was either cDNA or gDNA, and it came from T cells, B-cell-depleted T cells, or PBMCs.

CDR3 length: 15 amino acids. V was trimmed by 3 bases and J by 6 bases, leaving 15 bases between them. Germline values: CDR1 SGHAT, CDR2 FQNNGV. The repertoire was sequenced with immunoSEQ multiplex PCR; TCRdb's copy has only in-frame clones and lacks some. The repertoire holds tens of thousands of clones, with around 80% as singletons. The sample comprised peripheral blood. This sequence was found in a human donor in a cohort sampled during active COVID-19. J is TRBJ2-1 and V is TRBV11-2; D gene unclear. The CDR3 spells CASSLPSVRFNEQFF. CDR3 nucleotide sequence: TGTGCCAGCAGCTTGCCCTCGGTCCGTTTCAATGAGCAGTTCTTC.